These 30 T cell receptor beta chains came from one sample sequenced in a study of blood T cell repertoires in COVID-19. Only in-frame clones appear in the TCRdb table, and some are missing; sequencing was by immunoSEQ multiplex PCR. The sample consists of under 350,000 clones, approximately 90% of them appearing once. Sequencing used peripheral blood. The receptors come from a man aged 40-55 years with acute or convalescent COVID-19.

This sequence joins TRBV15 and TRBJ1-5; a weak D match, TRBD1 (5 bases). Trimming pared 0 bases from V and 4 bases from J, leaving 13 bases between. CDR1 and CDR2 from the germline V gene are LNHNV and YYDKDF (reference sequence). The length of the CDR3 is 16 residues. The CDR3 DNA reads TGTGCCACCAGCAGAGATCGAACAGGTAGTAATCAGCCCCAGCATTTT. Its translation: CATSRDRTGSNQPQHF.

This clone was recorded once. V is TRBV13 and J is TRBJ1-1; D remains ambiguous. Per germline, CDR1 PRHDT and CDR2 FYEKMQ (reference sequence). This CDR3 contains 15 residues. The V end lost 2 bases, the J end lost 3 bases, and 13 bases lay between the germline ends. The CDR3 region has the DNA TGTGCCAGCAGCTTACGCGGACCCGGGGACACTGAAGCTTTCTTT. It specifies CASSLRGPGDTEAFF.

CDR3 DNA sequence: TGTGCCAGCAGATCCGGCACAGGGGCTGCATCACCCCTCCACTTT. Its protein product is CASRSGTGAASPLHF. The rearrangement uses TRBV7-8 and TRBJ1-6; 7 nucleotides line up with TRBD1. The V segment lost 6 bases and the J segment 10 bases; nucleotides outside the gene matches: 12. The germline CDR1 and CDR2 sequences are SGHVS and FQNEAQ. The CDR3 has 15 amino acids. Full variable domain (rest looked up from reference TRBV7-8 and TRBJ1-6): GAGVSQSPRYKVAKRGQDVALRCDPISGHVSLFWYQQALGQGPEFLTYFQNEAQLDKSGLPSDRFFAERPEGSVSTLKIQRTQQEDSAVYLCASRSGTGAASPLHFGNGTRLTVT.

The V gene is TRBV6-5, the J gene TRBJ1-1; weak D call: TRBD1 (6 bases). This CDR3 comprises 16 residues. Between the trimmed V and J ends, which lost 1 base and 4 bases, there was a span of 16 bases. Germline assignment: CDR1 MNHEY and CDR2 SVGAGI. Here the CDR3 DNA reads TGTGCCAGCAGTTACTTGGGGGCCTACGACAGCACTGAAGCTTTCTTT. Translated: CASSYLGAYDSTEAFF.

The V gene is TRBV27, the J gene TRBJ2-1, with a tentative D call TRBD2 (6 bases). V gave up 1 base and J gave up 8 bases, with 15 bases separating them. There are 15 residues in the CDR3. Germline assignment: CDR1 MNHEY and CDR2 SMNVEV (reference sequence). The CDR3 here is CASSLWGVPVDEQFF. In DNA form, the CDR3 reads TGTGCCAGCAGTTTATGGGGGGTCCCTGTGGATGAGCAGTTCTTC.

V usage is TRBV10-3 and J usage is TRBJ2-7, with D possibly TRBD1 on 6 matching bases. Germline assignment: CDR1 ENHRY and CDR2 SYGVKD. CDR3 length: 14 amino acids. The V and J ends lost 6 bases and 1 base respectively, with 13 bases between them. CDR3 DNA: TGTGCCATCAGCAGGGGTTTGGAGTCCTACGAGCAGTACTTC. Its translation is CAISRGLESYEQYF.

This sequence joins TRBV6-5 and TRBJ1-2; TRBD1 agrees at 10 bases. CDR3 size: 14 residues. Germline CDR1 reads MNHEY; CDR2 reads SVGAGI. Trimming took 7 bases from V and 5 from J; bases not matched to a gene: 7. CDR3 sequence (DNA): TGTGCCAGCACCCGGACAGGGGGTGGGTATGGCTACACCTTC. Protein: CASTRTGGGYGYTF.

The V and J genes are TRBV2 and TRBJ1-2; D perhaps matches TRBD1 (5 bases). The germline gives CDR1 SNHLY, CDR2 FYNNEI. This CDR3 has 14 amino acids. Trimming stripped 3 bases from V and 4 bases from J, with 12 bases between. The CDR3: CASSDLGQSYGYTF. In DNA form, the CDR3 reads TGTGCCAGCAGTGATCTGGGGCAGAGCTATGGCTACACCTTC.

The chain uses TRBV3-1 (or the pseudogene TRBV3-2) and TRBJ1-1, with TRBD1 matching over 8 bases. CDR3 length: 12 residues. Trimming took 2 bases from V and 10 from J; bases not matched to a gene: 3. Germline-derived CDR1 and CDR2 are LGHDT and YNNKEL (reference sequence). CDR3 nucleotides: TGTGCCAGCAGCCAACTCGACAGGGGAGCTTTCTTT. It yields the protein CASSQLDRGAFF.

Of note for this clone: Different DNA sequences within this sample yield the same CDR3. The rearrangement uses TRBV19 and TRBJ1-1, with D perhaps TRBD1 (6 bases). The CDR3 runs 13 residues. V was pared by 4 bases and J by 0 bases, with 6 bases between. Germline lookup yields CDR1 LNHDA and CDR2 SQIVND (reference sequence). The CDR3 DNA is TGTGCCAGTAGTAGGGGGCTGAACACTGAAGCTTTCTTT. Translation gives CASSRGLNTEAFF.

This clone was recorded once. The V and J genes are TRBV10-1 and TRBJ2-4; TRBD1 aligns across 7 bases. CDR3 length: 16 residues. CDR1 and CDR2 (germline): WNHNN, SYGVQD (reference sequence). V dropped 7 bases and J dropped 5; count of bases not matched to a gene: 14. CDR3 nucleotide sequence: TGCGCCAGCAATTCCCCAACAGGGGAAACCCAAAACATTCAGTACTTC. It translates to CASNSPTGETQNIQYF.

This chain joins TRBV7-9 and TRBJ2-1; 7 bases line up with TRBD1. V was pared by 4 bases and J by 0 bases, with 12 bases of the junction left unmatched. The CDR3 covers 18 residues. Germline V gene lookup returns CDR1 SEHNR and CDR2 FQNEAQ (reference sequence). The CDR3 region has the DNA TGTGCCAGCAGCTCAAAAACTTTACAGGGGAGCTCCTACAATGAGCAGTTCTTC. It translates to CASSSKTLQGSSYNEQFF.

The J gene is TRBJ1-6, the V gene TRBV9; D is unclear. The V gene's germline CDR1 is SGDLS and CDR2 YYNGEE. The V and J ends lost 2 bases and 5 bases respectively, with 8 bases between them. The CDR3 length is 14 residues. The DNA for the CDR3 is TGTGCCAGCAGCGTTGGACTGAATAATTCACCCCTCCACTTT. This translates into CASSVGLNNSPLHF.

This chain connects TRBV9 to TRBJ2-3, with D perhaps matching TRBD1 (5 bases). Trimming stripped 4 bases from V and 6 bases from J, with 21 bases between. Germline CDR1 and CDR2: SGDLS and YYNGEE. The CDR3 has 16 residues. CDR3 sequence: CASSPNSDSSGDTQYF. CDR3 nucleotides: TGTGCCAGCAGCCCAAACAGTGACAGCTCCGGGGATACGCAGTATTTT.

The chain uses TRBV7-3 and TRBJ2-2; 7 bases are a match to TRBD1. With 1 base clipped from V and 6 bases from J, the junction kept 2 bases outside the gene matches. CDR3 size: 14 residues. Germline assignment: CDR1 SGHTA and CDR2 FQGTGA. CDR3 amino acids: CASSLRQGAGELFF. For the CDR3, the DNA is TGTGCCAGCAGCTTAAGGCAGGGGGCCGGGGAGCTGTTTTTT. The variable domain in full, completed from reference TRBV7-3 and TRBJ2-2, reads GAGVSQTPSNKVTEKGKYVELRCDPISGHTALYWYRQSLGQGPEFLIYFQGTGAADDSGLPNDRFFAVRPEGSVSTLKIQRTERGDSAVYLCASSLRQGAGELFFGEGSRLTVL.

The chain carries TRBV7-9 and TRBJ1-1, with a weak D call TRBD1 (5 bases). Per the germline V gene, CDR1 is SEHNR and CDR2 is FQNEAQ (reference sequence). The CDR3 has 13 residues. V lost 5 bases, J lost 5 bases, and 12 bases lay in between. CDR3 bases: TGTGCCAGCAGCAAAGGGGAGGTAACTGAAGCTTTCTTT. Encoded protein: CASSKGEVTEAFF.

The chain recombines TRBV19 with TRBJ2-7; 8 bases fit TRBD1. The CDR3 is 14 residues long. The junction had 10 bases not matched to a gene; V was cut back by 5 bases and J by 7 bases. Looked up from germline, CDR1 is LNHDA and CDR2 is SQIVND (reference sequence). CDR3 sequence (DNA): TGTGCCAGTAGTCTTCCGGGACAGGTATGGGAGCAGTACTTC. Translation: CASSLPGQVWEQYF.

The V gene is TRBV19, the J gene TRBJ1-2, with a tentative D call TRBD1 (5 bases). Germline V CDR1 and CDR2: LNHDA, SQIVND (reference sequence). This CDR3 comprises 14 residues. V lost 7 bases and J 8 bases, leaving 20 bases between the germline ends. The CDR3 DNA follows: TGTGCCAGTAACGGGAGGGAGGGACGCGGGGGCTACACCTTC. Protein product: CASNGREGRGGYTF. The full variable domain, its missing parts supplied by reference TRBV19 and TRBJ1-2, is DGGITQSPKYLFRKEGQNVTLSCEQNLNHDAMYWYRQDPGQGLRLIYYSQIVNDFQKGDIAEGYSVSREKKESFPLTVTSAQKNPTAFYLCASNGREGRGGYTFGSGTRLTVV.

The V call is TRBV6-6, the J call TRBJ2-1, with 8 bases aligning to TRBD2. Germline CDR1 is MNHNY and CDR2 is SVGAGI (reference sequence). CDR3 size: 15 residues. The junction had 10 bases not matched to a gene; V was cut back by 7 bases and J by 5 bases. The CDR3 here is CASKNRGGPDNEQFF. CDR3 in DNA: TGTGCCAGCAAAAATCGGGGGGGCCCGGACAATGAGCAGTTCTTC.

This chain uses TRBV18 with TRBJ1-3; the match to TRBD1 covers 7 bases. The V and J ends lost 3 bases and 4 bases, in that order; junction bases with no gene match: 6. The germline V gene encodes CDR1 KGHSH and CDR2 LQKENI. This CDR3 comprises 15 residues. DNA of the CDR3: TGTGCCAGCTCACCGCCTGGGACAGCAGGAAACACCATATATTTT. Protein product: CASSPPGTAGNTIYF.

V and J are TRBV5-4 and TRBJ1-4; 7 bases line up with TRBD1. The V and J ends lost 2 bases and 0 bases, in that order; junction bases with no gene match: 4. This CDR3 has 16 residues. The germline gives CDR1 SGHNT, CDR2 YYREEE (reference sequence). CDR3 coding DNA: TGTGCCAGCAGCTTCAGGGGGACAGCAACTAATGAAAAACTGTTTTTT. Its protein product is CASSFRGTATNEKLFF.

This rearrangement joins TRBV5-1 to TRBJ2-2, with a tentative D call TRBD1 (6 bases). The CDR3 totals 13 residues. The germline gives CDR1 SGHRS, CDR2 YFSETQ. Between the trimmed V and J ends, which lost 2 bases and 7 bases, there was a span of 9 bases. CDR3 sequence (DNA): TGCGCCAGCAGCTTCACAGGGATCGGGGAGCTGTTTTTT. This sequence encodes CASSFTGIGELFF.

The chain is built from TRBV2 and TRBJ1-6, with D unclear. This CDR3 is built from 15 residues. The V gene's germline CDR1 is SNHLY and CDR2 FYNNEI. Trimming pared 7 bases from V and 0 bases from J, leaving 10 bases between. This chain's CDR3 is CASIRESSYNSPLHF. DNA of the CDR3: TGTGCCAGCATACGGGAAAGCTCCTATAATTCACCCCTCCACTTT.

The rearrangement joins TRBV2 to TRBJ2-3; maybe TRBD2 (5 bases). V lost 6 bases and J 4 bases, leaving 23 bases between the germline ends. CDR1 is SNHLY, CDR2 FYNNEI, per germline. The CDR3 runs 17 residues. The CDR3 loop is CASSAGGLPRQPDTQYF. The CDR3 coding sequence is TGTGCCAGCAGCGCCGGAGGACTCCCCCGCCAGCCAGATACGCAGTATTTT.

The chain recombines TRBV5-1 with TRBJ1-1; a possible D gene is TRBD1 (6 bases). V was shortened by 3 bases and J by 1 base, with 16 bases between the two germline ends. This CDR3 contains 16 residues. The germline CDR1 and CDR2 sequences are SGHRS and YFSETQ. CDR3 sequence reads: CASSSLGAGENTEAFF. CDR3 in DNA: TGCGCCAGCAGCTCACTGGGGGCAGGAGAGAACACTGAAGCTTTCTTT.

The CDR3 DNA reads TGTGCCAGCAGCTCCTCGGGACAGGTTTACAATGAGCAGTTCTTC. It translates to CASSSSGQVYNEQFF. V is TRBV5-4 and J is TRBJ2-1; TRBD1 matches 8 bases. The CDR3 is 15 residues long. The germline V gene encodes CDR1 SGHNT and CDR2 YYREEE (reference sequence). V dropped 3 bases and J dropped 4; count of bases not matched to a gene: 6.

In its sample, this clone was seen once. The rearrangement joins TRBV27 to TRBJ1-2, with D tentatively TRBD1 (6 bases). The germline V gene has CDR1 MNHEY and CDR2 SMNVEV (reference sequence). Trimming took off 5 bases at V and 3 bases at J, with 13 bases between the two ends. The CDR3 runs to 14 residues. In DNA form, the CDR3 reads TGTGCCAGCAGTAGAACAGGGTGGGACTATGGCTACACCTTC. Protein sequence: CASSRTGWDYGYTF.

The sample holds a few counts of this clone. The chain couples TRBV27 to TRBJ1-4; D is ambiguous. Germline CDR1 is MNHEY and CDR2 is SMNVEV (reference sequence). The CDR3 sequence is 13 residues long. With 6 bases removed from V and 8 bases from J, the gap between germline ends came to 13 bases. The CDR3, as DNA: TGTGCCAGCAGCCGCCCACAGCAAGAAAAACTGTTTTTT. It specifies CASSRPQQEKLFF.

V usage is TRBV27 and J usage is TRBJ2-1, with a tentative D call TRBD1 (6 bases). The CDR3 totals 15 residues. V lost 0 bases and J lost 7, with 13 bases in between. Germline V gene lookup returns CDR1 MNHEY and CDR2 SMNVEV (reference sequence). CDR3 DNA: TGTGCCAGCAGTTTATCGATTCAGGGGTGGAATGAGCAGTTCTTC. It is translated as CASSLSIQGWNEQFF.

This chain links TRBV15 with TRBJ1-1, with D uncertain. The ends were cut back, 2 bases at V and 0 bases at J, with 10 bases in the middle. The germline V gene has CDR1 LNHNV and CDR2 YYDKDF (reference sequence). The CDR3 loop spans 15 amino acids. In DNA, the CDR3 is TGTGCCACCAGCAGATCCTTATTAGTGAACACTGAAGCTTTCTTT. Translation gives CATSRSLLVNTEAFF.